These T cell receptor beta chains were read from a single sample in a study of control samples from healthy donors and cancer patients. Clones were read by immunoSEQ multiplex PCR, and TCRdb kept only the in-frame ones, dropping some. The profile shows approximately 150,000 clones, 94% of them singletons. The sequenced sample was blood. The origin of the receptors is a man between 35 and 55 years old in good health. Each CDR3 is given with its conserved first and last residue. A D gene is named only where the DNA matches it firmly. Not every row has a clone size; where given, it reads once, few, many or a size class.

CDR3 protein: CASSQAYRASGPYEQYF; CDR3 DNA: TGTGCCAGCAGCCAAGCTTATCGGGCTAGCGGACCCTACGAGCAGTACTTC; D gene: TRBD2; V gene: TRBV3-1/TRBV3-2; J gene: TRBJ2-7; clone size: once
CDR3 protein: CASSPDSSGNTIYF; CDR3 DNA: TGTGCCAGCAGCCCGGACAGCTCTGGAAACACCATATATTTT; D gene: -; V gene: TRBV27; J gene: TRBJ1-3; clone size: -
CDR3 protein: CASSPSGQGYHEQYF; CDR3 DNA: TGTGCCAGCAGCCCTAGCGGACAGGGGTACCACGAGCAGTACTTC; D gene: TRBD1; V gene: TRBV9; J gene: TRBJ2-7; clone size: -
CDR3 protein: CASSLVSGGHEQFF; CDR3 DNA: TGTGCCAGCAGTTTAGTGAGCGGGGGGCATGAGCAGTTCTTC; D gene: TRBD2; V gene: TRBV27; J gene: TRBJ2-1; clone size: -
CDR3 protein: CASSGDSPLGYTF; CDR3 DNA: TGTGCCAGCAGCGGGGACAGCCCTCTTGGCTACACCTTC; D gene: TRBD1; V gene: TRBV9; J gene: TRBJ1-2; clone size: -
CDR3 protein: CASSATGGAGEKLFF; CDR3 DNA: TGTGCCAGCAGCGCCACAGGGGGCGCAGGCGAAAAACTGTTTTTT; D gene: TRBD1; V gene: TRBV5-6; J gene: TRBJ1-4; clone size: -
CDR3 protein: CASSVRDNLNEKLFF; CDR3 DNA: TGCGCCAGCAGTGTCAGGGACAACCTTAATGAAAAACTGTTTTTT; D gene: -; V gene: TRBV23-1; J gene: TRBJ1-4; clone size: once
CDR3 protein: CASSPYGGQGKDEQFF; CDR3 DNA: TGTGCCAGCAGCCCGTACGGCGGACAGGGGAAGGATGAGCAGTTCTTC; D gene: TRBD1; V gene: TRBV11-2; J gene: TRBJ2-1; clone size: -
CDR3 protein: CASSLSRGVGEAFF; CDR3 DNA: TGTGCCAGCAGCCTAAGTCGGGGAGTGGGTGAAGCTTTCTTT; D gene: -; V gene: TRBV7-9; J gene: TRBJ1-1; clone size: -
CDR3 protein: CASSLGTVREQFF; CDR3 DNA: TGTGCCAGCAGCTTAGGGACAGTTCGAGAGCAGTTCTTC; D gene: -; V gene: TRBV7-2; J gene: TRBJ2-1; clone size: once
CDR3 protein: CASSYVTGLGPQHF; CDR3 DNA: TGTGCCAGCAGTTACGTGACGGGCCTGGGGCCCCAGCATTTT; D gene: -; V gene: TRBV6-2/TRBV6-3; J gene: TRBJ1-5; clone size: -
CDR3 protein: CATSREAGLSGANVLTF; CDR3 DNA: TGTGCCACCAGCAGAGAGGCAGGTCTCTCTGGGGCCAACGTCCTGACTTTC; D gene: -; V gene: TRBV15; J gene: TRBJ2-6; clone size: once
CDR3 protein: CATSGHLNTEAFF; CDR3 DNA: TGTGCCACCAGTGGGCACCTGAACACTGAAGCTTTCTTT; D gene: -; V gene: TRBV24-1; J gene: TRBJ1-1; clone size: -
CDR3 protein: CASSQGGVRFLYGYTF; CDR3 DNA: TGCGCCAGCAGCCAAGGTGGAGTCAGATTTCTGTATGGCTACACCTTC; D gene: -; V gene: TRBV4-1; J gene: TRBJ1-2; clone size: -
CDR3 protein: CASSFLPKGEGVAGELFF; CDR3 DNA: TGCGCCAGCAGCTTCCTCCCTAAGGGGGAGGGCGTTGCCGGGGAGCTGTTTTTT; D gene: -; V gene: TRBV5-1; J gene: TRBJ2-2; clone size: -
CDR3 protein: CASSPQNWGTDTQYF; CDR3 DNA: TGCGCCAGCAGCCCACAGAATTGGGGCACAGATACGCAGTATTTT; D gene: -; V gene: TRBV5-1; J gene: TRBJ2-3; clone size: -
CDR3 protein: CASSSSSSGNTIYF; CDR3 DNA: TGTGCCAGCAGCTCTTCAAGCTCTGGAAACACCATATATTTT; D gene: -; V gene: TRBV11-2; J gene: TRBJ1-3; clone size: -
CDR3 protein: CASSRTMGETQYF; CDR3 DNA: TGCGCCAGCAGCAGGACAATGGGGGAGACCCAGTACTTC; D gene: -; V gene: TRBV5-1; J gene: TRBJ2-5; clone size: -
CDR3 protein: CASSFIRHEQYF; CDR3 DNA: TGTGCCAGCAGTTTCATCCGACACGAGCAGTACTTC; D gene: -; V gene: TRBV28; J gene: TRBJ2-7; clone size: -
CDR3 protein: CASSVGGTFSGNTIYF; CDR3 DNA: TGTGCCAGCAGCGTAGGCGGTACCTTCTCTGGAAACACCATATATTTT; D gene: -; V gene: TRBV9; J gene: TRBJ1-3; clone size: -
CDR3 protein: CASSPFVQGGEKLFF; CDR3 DNA: TGTGCCAGCAGCCCCTTTGTGCAGGGAGGTGAAAAACTGTTTTTT; D gene: -; V gene: TRBV9; J gene: TRBJ1-4; clone size: once
CDR3 protein: CASSQEQGALGTEAFF; CDR3 DNA: TGCGCCAGCAGCCAAGAACAGGGGGCGCTCGGAACTGAAGCTTTCTTT; D gene: TRBD1; V gene: TRBV4-1; J gene: TRBJ1-1; clone size: -
CDR3 protein: CASSSIGGQMNTEAFF; CDR3 DNA: TGTGCCAGCAGCTCAATCGGGGGGCAGATGAACACTGAAGCTTTCTTT; D gene: -; V gene: TRBV5-6; J gene: TRBJ1-1; clone size: -
CDR3 protein: CASRETGGPGSYGYTF; CDR3 DNA: TGTGCCAGCAGGGAAACAGGGGGCCCCGGAAGCTATGGCTACACCTTC; D gene: TRBD1; V gene: TRBV28; J gene: TRBJ1-2; clone size: -
CDR3 protein: CASSTMGGSTEAFF; CDR3 DNA: TGTGCCAGCAGCACAATGGGGGGCTCCACTGAAGCTTTCTTT; D gene: -; V gene: TRBV11-2; J gene: TRBJ1-1; clone size: -
CDR3 protein: CASSINGPSIYNEQFF; CDR3 DNA: TGTGCCAGTAGTATTAACGGGCCGTCTATATACAATGAGCAGTTCTTC; D gene: -; V gene: TRBV19; J gene: TRBJ2-1; clone size: -
CDR3 protein: CASSPGQGTYNEQFF; CDR3 DNA: TGTGCCAGCAGCCCCGGACAGGGGACATACAATGAGCAGTTCTTC; D gene: TRBD1; V gene: TRBV5-8; J gene: TRBJ2-1; clone size: -
CDR3 protein: CASSPLTALQETQYF; CDR3 DNA: TGTGCCAGCAGCCCACTGACAGCCCTTCAAGAGACCCAGTACTTC; D gene: -; V gene: TRBV7-8; J gene: TRBJ2-5; clone size: -
CDR3 protein: CASSLVSGLSQPQHF; CDR3 DNA: TGTGCCAGCAGTTTAGTTTCAGGGTTAAGTCAGCCCCAGCATTTT; D gene: -; V gene: TRBV27; J gene: TRBJ1-5; clone size: few
CDR3 protein: CASSFDRGRGYGYTF; CDR3 DNA: TGTGCCAGCAGTTTCGACAGGGGGCGAGGCTATGGCTACACCTTC; D gene: TRBD1; V gene: TRBV27; J gene: TRBJ1-2; clone size: once
CDR3 protein: CASGSFDRVYEQYF; CDR3 DNA: TGTGCTAGTGGTTCGTTTGACAGGGTCTACGAGCAGTACTTC; D gene: TRBD1; V gene: TRBV12-5; J gene: TRBJ2-7; clone size: -
CDR3 protein: CASSPPGRGETQYF; CDR3 DNA: TGCGCCAGCAGCCCGCCGGGCAGGGGGGAGACCCAGTACTTC; D gene: TRBD1; V gene: TRBV4-3; J gene: TRBJ2-5; clone size: -
CDR3 protein: CASSLQGILQPQHF; CDR3 DNA: TGTGCCAGCAGCCTACAGGGGATCCTTCAGCCCCAGCATTTT; D gene: TRBD1; V gene: TRBV11-2; J gene: TRBJ1-5; clone size: -
CDR3 protein: CASSQVWGTGISPLHF; CDR3 DNA: TGTGCCAGCAGCCAAGTATGGGGGACAGGGATTTCACCCCTCCACTTT; D gene: TRBD1; V gene: TRBV3-1/TRBV3-2; J gene: TRBJ1-6; clone size: -
CDR3 protein: CASRDGQGVYYEQYF; CDR3 DNA: TGTGCCAGCAGAGACGGACAGGGCGTATACTACGAGCAGTACTTC; D gene: TRBD1; V gene: TRBV2; J gene: TRBJ2-7; clone size: -
CDR3 protein: CASSQSPSFENTGELFF; CDR3 DNA: TGTGCCAGCAGCCAATCCCCCTCTTTTGAGAACACCGGGGAGCTGTTTTTT; D gene: -; V gene: TRBV14; J gene: TRBJ2-2; clone size: -
CDR3 protein: CASRNTGGANYGHTF; CDR3 DNA: TGTGCCAGCAGAAACACAGGGGGCGCTAACTATGGCCACACCTTC; D gene: TRBD1; V gene: TRBV28; J gene: TRBJ1-2; clone size: -
CDR3 protein: CASSHHRQGGGYTF; CDR3 DNA: TGTGCCAGCAGCCACCACCGACAGGGAGGTGGCTACACCTTC; D gene: TRBD1; V gene: TRBV3-1/TRBV3-2; J gene: TRBJ1-2; clone size: once
CDR3 protein: CASSLDGTPSTDTQYF; CDR3 DNA: TGTGCCAGCAGCTTAGACGGGACTCCGAGCACAGATACGCAGTATTTT; D gene: -; V gene: TRBV7-3; J gene: TRBJ2-3; clone size: -
CDR3 protein: CATKLAGGPSGGTQYF; CDR3 DNA: TGTGCCACTAAATTAGCGGGAGGGCCTAGTGGAGGTACGCAGTATTTT; D gene: TRBD2; V gene: TRBV19; J gene: TRBJ2-3; clone size: -